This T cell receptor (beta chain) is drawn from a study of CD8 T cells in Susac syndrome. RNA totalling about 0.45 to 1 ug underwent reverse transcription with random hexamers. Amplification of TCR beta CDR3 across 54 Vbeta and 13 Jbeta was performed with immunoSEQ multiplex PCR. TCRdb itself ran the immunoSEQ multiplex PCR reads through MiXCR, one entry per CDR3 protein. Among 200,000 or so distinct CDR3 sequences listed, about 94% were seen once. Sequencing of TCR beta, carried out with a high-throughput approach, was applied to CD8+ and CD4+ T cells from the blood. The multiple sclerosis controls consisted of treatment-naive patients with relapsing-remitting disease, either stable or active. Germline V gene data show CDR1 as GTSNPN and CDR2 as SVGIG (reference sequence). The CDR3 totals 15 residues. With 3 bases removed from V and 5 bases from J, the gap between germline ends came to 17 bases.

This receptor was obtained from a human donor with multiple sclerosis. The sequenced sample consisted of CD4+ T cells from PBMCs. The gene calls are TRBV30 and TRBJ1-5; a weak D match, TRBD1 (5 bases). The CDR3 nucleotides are TGTGCCTGGAGGTGGGGCGGGGGGTTTGATCAGCCCCAGCATTTT. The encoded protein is CAWRWGGGFDQPQHF.